This TCR beta chain was captured by sequencing in a study of cytotoxic CD8 clonotypes in ibrutinib-treated CLL. Trimming stripped 5 bases from V and 8 bases from J, with 18 bases between. Germline CDR1 is KGHSH and CDR2 is LQKENI. This CDR3 contains 15 residues. Sequenced by immunoSEQ multiplex PCR; TCRdb stores in-frame clones only, minus some. The sample holds 300,000 to 350,000 clones; around four fifths are singletons and the top ten take approximately 7%. This rearrangement joins TRBV18 to TRBJ2-2; no firm D call. The sequencing here drew on PBMCs, taken before ibrutinib treatment. This TCR was recovered from a human donor with chronic lymphocytic leukemia. Written as DNA, the CDR3 is TGTGCCAGCTCATTACCGAGACCCTATGGGGGGGAGCTGTTTTTT. It translates to CASSLPRPYGGELFF. The variable domain in full, completed from reference TRBV18 and TRBJ2-2, reads NAGVMQNPRHLVRRRGQEARLRCSPMKGHSHVYWYRQLPEEGLKFMVYLQKENIIDESGMPKERFSAEFPKEGPSILRIQQVVRGDSAAYFCASSLPRPYGGELFFGEGSRLTVL.